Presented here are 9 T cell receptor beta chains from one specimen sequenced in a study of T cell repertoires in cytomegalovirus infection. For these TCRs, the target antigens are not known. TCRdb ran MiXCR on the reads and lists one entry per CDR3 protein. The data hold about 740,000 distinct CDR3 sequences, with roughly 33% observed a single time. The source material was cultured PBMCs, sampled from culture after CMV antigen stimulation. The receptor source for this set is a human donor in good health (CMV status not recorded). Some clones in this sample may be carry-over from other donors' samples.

CDR3 region: CASREVVIDTQYF. The CDR3 nucleotides are TGTGCCAGCAGAGAAGTGGTTATAGATACGCAGTATTTT. This chain connects TRBV28 to TRBJ2-3; D ambiguous. The CDR3 covers 13 residues. The germline V and J ends were trimmed by 6 bases and 5 bases, with 12 bases remaining between them. Germline lookup yields CDR1 MDHEN and CDR2 SYDVKM.

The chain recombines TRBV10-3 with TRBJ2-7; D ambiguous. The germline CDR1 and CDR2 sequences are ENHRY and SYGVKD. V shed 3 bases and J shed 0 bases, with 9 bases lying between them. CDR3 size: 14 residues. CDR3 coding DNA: TGTGCCATCAGTGACAGGTTAATCTCCTACGAGCAGTACTTC. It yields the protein CAISDRLISYEQYF.

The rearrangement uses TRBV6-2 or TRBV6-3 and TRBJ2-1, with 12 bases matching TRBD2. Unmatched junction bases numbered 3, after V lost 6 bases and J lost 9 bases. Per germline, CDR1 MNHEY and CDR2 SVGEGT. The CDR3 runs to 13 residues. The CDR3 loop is CASRRTSGIEQFF. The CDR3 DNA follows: TGTGCCAGCAGAAGGACTAGCGGGATTGAGCAGTTCTTC.

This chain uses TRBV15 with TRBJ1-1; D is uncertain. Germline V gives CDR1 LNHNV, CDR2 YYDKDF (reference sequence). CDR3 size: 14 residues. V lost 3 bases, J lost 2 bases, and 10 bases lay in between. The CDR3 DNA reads TGTGCCACCAGCAGGTATCTTGGTAACACTGAAGCTTTCTTT. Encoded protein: CATSRYLGNTEAFF.

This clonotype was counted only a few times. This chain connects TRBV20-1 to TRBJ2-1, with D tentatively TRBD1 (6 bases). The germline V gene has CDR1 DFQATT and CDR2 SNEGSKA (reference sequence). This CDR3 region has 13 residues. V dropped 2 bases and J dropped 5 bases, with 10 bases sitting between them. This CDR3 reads CSARNGQNNEQFF. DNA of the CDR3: TGCAGTGCTAGAAACGGACAGAACAATGAGCAGTTCTTC.

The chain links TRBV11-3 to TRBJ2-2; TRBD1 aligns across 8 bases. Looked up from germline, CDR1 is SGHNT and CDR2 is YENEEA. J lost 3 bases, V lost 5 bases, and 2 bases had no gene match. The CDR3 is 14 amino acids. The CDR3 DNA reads TGTGCCAGCAGCCTACAGGGGGACACCGGGGAGCTGTTTTTT. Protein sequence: CASSLQGDTGELFF.

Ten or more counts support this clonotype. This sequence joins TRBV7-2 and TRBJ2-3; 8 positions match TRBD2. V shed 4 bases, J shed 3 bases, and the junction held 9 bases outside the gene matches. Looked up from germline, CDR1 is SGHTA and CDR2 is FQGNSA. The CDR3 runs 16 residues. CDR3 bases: TGTGCCAGCAGCTCCGAACTAGCGGAAGGAACAGATACGCAGTATTTT. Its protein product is CASSSELAEGTDTQYF.

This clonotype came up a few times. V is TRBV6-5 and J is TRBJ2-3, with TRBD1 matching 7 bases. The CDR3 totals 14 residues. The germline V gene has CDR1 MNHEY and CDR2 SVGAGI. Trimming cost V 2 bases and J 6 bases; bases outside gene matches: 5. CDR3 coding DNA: TGTGCCAGCAGTTACAAAGACAGGGCGGATACGCAGTATTTT. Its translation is CASSYKDRADTQYF.

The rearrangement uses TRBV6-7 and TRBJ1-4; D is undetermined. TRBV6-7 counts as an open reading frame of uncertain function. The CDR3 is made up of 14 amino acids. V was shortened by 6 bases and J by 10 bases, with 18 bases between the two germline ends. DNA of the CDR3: TGTGCCAGCAGCCGTATGCCCCCTTTGGGAAAACTGTTTTTT. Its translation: CASSRMPPLGKLFF.